The 3 T cell receptor beta chains listed next were all sequenced from one sample in a study of blood T cell repertoires in COVID-19. Generated by immunoSEQ multiplex PCR, the TCRdb table keeps only in-frame clones and is missing some. This sample has just under 40,000 clones, with around 74% found just once. The sequenced material came from peripheral blood. Receptors originate from a man between 65 and 85 years old with acute or convalescent COVID-19.

The chain combines TRBV29-1 with TRBJ1-2; the match to TRBD1 covers 9 bases. The CDR3 extends over 13 amino acids. CDR1 SQVTM and CDR2 ANQGSEA come from the germline V gene. V was pared by 6 bases and J by 4 bases, with 6 bases of the junction left unmatched. CDR3 amino acids: CSVGTGTVYGYTF. CDR3 in DNA: TGCAGCGTGGGGACAGGGACCGTCTATGGCTACACCTTC.

The chain uses TRBV21-1 and TRBJ2-5; the table's D call of TRBD1 was not tested on the DNA. TRBV21-1 has pseudogene status. There are 19 residues in the CDR3. The CDR3: CASSKAVGRTGVVRETQYF. CDR3 sequence (DNA): TGTGCCAGCAGCAAAGCGGTCGGGAGGACAGGGGTCGTAAGGGAGACCCAGTACTTC.

CDR3 sequence reads: CATSPLAGGSGELFF. For the CDR3, the DNA is TGTGCCACCAGTCCTCTAGCGGGAGGGTCCGGGGAGCTGTTTTTT. The V call is TRBV24-1, the J call TRBJ2-2; 12 bases fit TRBD2. CDR1 and CDR2 from the germline V gene are KGHDR and SFDVKD. V trimming: 6 bases; J trimming: 6 bases; junction bases outside the gene matches: 4. This CDR3 contains 15 residues.